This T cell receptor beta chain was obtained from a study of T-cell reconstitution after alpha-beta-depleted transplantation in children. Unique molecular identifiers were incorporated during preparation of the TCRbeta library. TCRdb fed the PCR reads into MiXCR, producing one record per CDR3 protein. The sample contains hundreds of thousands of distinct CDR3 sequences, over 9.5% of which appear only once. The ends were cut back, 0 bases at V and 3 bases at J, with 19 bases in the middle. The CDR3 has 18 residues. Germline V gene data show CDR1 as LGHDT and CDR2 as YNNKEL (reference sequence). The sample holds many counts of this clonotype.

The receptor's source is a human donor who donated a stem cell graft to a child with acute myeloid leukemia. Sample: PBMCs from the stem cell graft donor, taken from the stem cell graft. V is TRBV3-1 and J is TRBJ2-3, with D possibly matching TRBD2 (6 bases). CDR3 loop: CASSQEDAAGKRTDTQYF. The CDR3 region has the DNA TGTGCCAGCAGCCAAGAGGACGCCGCGGGAAAACGGACAGATACGCAGTATTTT.